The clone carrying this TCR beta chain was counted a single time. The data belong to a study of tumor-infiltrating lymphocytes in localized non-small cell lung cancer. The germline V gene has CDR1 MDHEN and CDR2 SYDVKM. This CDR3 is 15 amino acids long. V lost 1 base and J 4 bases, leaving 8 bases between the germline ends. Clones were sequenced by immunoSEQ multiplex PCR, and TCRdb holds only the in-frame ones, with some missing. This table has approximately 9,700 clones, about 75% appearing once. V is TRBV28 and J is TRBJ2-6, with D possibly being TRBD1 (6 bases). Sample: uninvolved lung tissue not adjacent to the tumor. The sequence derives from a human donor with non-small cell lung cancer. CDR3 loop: CASSLLQGGANVLTF. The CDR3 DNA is TGTGCCAGCAGTTTATTGCAGGGGGGGGCCAACGTCCTGACTTTC.